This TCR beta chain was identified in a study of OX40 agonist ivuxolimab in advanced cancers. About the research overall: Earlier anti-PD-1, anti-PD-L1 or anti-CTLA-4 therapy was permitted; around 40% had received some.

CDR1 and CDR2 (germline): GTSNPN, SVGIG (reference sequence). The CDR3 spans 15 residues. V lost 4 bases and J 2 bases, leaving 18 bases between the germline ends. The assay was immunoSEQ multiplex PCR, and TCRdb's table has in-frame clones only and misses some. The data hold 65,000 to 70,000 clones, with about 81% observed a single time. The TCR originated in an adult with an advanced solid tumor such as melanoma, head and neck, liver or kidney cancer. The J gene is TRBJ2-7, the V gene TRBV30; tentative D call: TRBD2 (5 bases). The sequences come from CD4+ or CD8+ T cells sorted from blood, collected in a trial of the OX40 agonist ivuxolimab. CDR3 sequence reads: CAWKTGLAATYEQYF. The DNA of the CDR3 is TGTGCCTGGAAAACCGGACTTGCCGCCACCTACGAGCAGTACTTC.